This T cell receptor (beta chain) is from a study of blood T cells in healthy people across ages. The CDR3 length is 15 residues. Per the germline V gene, CDR1 is SGHAT and CDR2 is FQNNGV. The ends were cut back, 4 bases at V and 5 bases at J, with 17 bases in the middle. A second PCR, run for 7 to 11 cycles, used a sample-barcoded 5' primer plus a J-beta primer mix. The template-switch adaptor was a 5' adaptor with 12 random nucleotides. It tagged each cDNA molecule. MiXCR, run by TCRdb on the 5' RACE reads, gives a single entry per CDR3 protein. Of more than 700,000 distinct CDR3 sequences detected, 35% to 60% appear once; the ten largest clones hold 15% to 20%.

The clonotype comes from a man at least 80 years old in good health. The rearrangement links TRBV11-2 to TRBJ2-5; possible D gene TRBD2, 6 bases. Source material: blood. The CDR3 here is CASSSTRRVGETQYF. Written as DNA, the CDR3 is TGTGCCAGCAGCTCCACAAGGAGGGTAGGGGAGACCCAGTACTTC.